This entry is about one T cell receptor beta chain. Its antigen is currently unknown. The data were obtained in a study of cytomegalovirus exposure and HLA in healthy donors. Findings and limits, study-wide: Within an earlier analysis, most TCR beta V segments proved productive either about 90% or about 30% of the time. Among the CMV-associated chains, three were confirmed in vitro as specific for CMV antigens.

Use of 60 Vbeta and 13 Jbeta primers characterized the PCR. Method: immunoSEQ multiplex PCR; TCRdb's copy keeps in-frame clones and lacks some. The sample yields nearly 110,000 clones, about three quarters seen once. The germline V gene encodes CDR1 MRHNA and CDR2 SNTAGT. The CDR3 is made up of 15 amino acids. V lost 3 bases to trimming and J lost 6 bases; unmatched junction nucleotides: 8. The clonotype comes from a woman aged 45-65 years in good health and CMV-seropositive. V and J are TRBV6-4 and TRBJ2-7; 10 nucleotides agree with TRBD2. Sample: PBMCs. CDR3 amino acids: CASSEVAGGLPEQYF. For the CDR3, the DNA is TGTGCCAGCAGTGAGGTAGCGGGGGGACTTCCCGAGCAGTACTTC.